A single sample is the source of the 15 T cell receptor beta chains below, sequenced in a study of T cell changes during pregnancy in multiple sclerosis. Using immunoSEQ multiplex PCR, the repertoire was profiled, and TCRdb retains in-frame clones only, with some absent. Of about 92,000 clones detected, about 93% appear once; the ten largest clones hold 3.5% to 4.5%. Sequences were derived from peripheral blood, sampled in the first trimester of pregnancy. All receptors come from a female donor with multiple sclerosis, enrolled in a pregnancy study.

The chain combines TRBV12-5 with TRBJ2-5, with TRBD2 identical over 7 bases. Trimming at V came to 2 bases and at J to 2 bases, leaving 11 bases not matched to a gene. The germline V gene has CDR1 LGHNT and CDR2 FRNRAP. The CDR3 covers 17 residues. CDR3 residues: CASGLLGQTSLQETQYF. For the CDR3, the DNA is TGTGCTAGTGGTTTGCTCGGTCAGACTAGCCTACAAGAGACCCAGTACTTC.

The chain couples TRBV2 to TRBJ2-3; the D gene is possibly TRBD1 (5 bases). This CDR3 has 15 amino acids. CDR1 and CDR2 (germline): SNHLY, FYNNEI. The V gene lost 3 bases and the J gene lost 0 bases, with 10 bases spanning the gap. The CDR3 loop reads CASSDVQESTDTQYF. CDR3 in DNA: TGTGCCAGCAGTGATGTACAGGAGAGCACAGATACGCAGTATTTT.

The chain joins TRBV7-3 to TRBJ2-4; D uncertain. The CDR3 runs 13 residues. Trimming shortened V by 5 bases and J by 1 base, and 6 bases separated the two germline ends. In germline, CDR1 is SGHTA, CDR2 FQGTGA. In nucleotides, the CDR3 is TGTGCCAGCAGCCCCTCGGCCAAAAACATTCAGTACTTC. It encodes CASSPSAKNIQYF.

The chain's CDR3 is CASSLEHPGYGYTF. CDR3 nucleotides: TGTGCCAGCAGTTTAGAGCACCCAGGGTACGGCTACACCTTC. The genes are TRBV27 and TRBJ1-2; D may be TRBD1 (5 bases). This CDR3 has 14 amino acids. Germline V gene data show CDR1 as MNHEY and CDR2 as SMNVEV (reference sequence). V gave up 2 bases and J gave up 8 bases, with 15 bases separating them.

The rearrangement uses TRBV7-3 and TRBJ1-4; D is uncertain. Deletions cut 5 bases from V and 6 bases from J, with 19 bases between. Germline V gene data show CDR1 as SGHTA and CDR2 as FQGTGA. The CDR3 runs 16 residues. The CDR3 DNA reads TGTGCCAGCAGCCGAGAGCCCGCACGCGGCTATGAAAAACTGTTTTTT. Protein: CASSREPARGYEKLFF.

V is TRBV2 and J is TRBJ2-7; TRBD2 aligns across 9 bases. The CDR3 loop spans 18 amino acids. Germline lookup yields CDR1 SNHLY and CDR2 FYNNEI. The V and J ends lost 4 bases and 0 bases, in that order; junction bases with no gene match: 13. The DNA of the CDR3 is TGTGCCAGCAGTGTGGGGATAGCGGGGGCCGAGAGCTCCTACGAGCAGTACTTC. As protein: CASSVGIAGAESSYEQYF.

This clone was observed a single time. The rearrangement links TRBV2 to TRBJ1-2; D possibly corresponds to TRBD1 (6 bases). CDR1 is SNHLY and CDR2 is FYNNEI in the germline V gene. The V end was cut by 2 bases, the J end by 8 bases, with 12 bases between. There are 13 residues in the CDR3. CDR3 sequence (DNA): TGTGCCAGCAGTGAAACAGGGTGGGGAGGCTACACCTTC. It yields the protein CASSETGWGGYTF.

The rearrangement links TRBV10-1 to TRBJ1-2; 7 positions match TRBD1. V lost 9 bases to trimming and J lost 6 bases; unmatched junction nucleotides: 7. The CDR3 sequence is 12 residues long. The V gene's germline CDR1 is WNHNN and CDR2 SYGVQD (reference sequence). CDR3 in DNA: TGCGCCAGGCTCCAGGGGGGCAATGGCTACACCTTC. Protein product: CARLQGGNGYTF.

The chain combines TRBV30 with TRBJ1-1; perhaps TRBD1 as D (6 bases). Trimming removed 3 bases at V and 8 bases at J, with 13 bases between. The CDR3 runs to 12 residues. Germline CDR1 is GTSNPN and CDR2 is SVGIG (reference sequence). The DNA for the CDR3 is TGTGCCTGGAGCGGTGGACAGCCCGAAGCTTTCTTT. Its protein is CAWSGGQPEAFF.

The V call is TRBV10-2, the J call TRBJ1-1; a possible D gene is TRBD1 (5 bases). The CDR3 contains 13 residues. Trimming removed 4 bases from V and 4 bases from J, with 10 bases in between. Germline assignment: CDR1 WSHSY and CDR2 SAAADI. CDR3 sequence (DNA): TGCGCCAGCAGTGTAGGGGTGAGCACTGAAGCTTTCTTT. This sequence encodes CASSVGVSTEAFF.

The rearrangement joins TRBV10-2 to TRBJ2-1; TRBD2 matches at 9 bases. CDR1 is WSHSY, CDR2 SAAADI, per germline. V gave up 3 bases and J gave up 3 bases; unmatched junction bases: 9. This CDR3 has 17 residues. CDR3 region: CASSDRGAGGLYNEQFF. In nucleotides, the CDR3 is TGCGCCAGCAGTGATCGGGGGGCGGGGGGGCTCTACAATGAGCAGTTCTTC.

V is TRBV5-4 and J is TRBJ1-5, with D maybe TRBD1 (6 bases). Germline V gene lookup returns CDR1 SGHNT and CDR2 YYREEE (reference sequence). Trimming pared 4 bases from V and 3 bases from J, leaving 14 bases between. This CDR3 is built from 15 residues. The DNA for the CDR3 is TGTGCCAGCAGCAAATCGGGACACCCCAATCAGCCCCAGCATTTT. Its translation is CASSKSGHPNQPQHF. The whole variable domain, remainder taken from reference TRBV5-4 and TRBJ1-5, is ETGVTQSPTHLIKTRGQQVTLRCSSQSGHNTVSWYQQALGQGPQFIFQYYREEENGRGNFPPRFSGLQFPNYSSELNVNALELDDSALYLCASSKSGHPNQPQHFGDGTRLSIL.

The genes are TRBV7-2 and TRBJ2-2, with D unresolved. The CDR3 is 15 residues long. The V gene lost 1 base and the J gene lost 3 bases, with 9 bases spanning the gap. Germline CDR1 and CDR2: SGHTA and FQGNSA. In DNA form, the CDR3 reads TGTGCCAGCAGCTTAGGTGGGCCATACACCGGGGAGCTGTTTTTT. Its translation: CASSLGGPYTGELFF.

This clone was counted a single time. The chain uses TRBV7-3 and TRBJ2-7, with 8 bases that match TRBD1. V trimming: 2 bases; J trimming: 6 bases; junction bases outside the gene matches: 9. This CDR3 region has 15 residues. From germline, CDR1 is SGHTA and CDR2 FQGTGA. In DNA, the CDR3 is TGTGCCAGCAGCTTAGGAGTCAGGGGGCCGGGCGAGCAGTACTTC. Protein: CASSLGVRGPGEQYF.

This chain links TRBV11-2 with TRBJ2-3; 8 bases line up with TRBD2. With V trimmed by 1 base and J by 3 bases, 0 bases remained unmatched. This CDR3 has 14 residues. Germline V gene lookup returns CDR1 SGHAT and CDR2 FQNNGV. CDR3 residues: CASSLAGGTDTQYF. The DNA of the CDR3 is TGTGCCAGCAGCTTAGCGGGGGGGACAGATACGCAGTATTTT.